The 3 T cell receptor beta chains below all came from one sample that was sequenced in a study of blood T cell repertoires in COVID-19. Produced via immunoSEQ multiplex PCR; TCRdb's table is partial and in-frame only. The sample has 200,000 to 300,000 clones, around 84% seen once; the top ten hold 4.2%. Input material: peripheral blood. These receptors originate from a man aged 55 to 70 with acute or convalescent COVID-19.

This chain uses TRBV27 with TRBJ2-7, with 7 bases lining up with TRBD2. This CDR3 has 16 residues. V was clipped by 6 bases and J by 2 bases; unmatched bases: 13. The germline V gene encodes CDR1 MNHEY and CDR2 SMNVEV (reference sequence). This chain's CDR3 is CASSPYLVAGAYEQYF. CDR3 DNA: TGTGCCAGCAGCCCCTATCTGGTAGCGGGCGCCTACGAGCAGTACTTC.

CDR3 DNA sequence: TGTGCCAGCTCACCAAGCTCAGAGGACACCATATATTTT. Its protein product is CASSPSSEDTIYF. The chain uses TRBV18 and TRBJ1-3; the D is unclear. Per germline, CDR1 KGHSH and CDR2 LQKENI. The CDR3 length is 13 residues. V was shortened by 2 bases and J by 8 bases, with 10 bases between the two germline ends. The variable domain in full, with the rest retrieved from reference TRBV18 and TRBJ1-3, is NAGVMQNPRHLVRRRGQEARLRCSPMKGHSHVYWYRQLPEEGLKFMVYLQKENIIDESGMPKERFSAEFPKEGPSILRIQQVVRGDSAAYFCASSPSSEDTIYFGEGSWLTVV.

V usage is TRBV3-1 (or the pseudogene TRBV3-2) and J usage is TRBJ2-2; no reliable D call. The V and J ends lost 7 bases and 4 bases respectively, with 16 bases between them. The CDR3 totals 15 residues. Germline CDR1 LGHDT, CDR2 YNNKEL (reference sequence). CDR3 sequence (DNA): TGTGCCAGCACCCACCTGGCCGCCCGCACCGGGGAGCTGTTTTTT. This sequence encodes CASTHLAARTGELFF.